This TCR beta chain was identified during a study of blood T cell repertoires in COVID-19. Overall study: The samples span acute and convalescent COVID-19 from the United States, Italy and Spain. T cells, B-cell-depleted T cells, or PBMCs supplied cDNA or gDNA.

The CDR3 is 19 residues long. From germline, CDR1 is MNHEY and CDR2 SVGEGT. The V end lost 2 bases, the J end lost 2 bases, and 22 bases lay between the germline ends. Here immunoSEQ multiplex PCR was the method, and the copy in TCRdb shows in-frame clones only, minus some. The top ten hold roughly 5% of the sample, which has more than 150,000 clones, roughly 80% seen once. The TCR originated in a woman in her twenties or thirties with acute or convalescent COVID-19. Specimen: peripheral blood. This sequence joins TRBV6-2 or TRBV6-3 and TRBJ1-5; D call uncertain. In nucleotides, the CDR3 is TGTGCCAGCAGTTACGAGATGGACGGGGTGGCCTGGGGCAATCAGCCCCAGCATTTT. It encodes CASSYEMDGVAWGNQPQHF.